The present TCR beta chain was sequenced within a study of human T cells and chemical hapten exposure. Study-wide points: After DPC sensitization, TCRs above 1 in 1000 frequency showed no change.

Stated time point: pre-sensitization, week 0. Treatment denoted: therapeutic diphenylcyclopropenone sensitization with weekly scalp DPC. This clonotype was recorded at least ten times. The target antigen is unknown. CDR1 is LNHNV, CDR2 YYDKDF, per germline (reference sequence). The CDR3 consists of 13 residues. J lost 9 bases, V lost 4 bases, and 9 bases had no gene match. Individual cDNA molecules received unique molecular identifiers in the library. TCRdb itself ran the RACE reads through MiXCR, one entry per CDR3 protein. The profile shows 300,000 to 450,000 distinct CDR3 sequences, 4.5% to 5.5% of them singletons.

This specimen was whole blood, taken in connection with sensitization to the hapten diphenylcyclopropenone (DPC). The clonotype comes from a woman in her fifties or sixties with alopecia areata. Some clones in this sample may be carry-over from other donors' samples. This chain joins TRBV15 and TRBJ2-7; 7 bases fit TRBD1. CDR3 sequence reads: CATSTDREYLQYF. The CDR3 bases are TGTGCCACCAGCACTGACAGGGAGTATCTGCAGTACTTC.